Below are 24 T cell receptor beta chains sequenced from a single sample in a study of control samples from healthy donors and cancer patients (dated by TCRdb to the early 2020s). Library preparation employed the immunoSEQ multiplex PCR assay. In TCRdb, the immuneACCESS table is reduced to in-frame sequences with V and J assigned. These tables do not hold every clone; where another copy was compared, an unresolved V gene accounts for under half, and the others remain unexplained. This sample comprises 8,500 to 11,000 clones, just over 90% of them detected only once. The biggest ten clones account for 20% to 25% of the sample. Sequencing was performed on PBMCs. The source is a man in his sixties with colorectal cancer.

The genes are TRBV7-9 and TRBJ2-2; D call uncertain. V lost 1 base and J 2 bases, leaving 2 bases between the germline ends. The germline V gene encodes CDR1 SEHNR and CDR2 FQNEAQ (reference sequence). The length of the CDR3 is 13 residues. The CDR3 is CASSLGNTGELFF. The CDR3 bases are TGTGCCAGCAGCTTAGGAAACACCGGGGAGCTGTTTTTT.

The V call is TRBV7-9, the J call TRBJ2-2; 7 positions match TRBD1. This CDR3 comprises 14 residues. V was pared by 5 bases and J by 1 base, with 1 base of the junction left unmatched. CDR1 is SEHNR, CDR2 FQNEAQ, per germline (reference sequence). CDR3 DNA sequence: TGTGCCAGCAGCGGGGACAGGAACACCGGGGAGCTGTTTTTT. It yields the protein CASSGDRNTGELFF.

This chain uses TRBV5-1 with TRBJ2-1; D remains unclear. V lost 0 bases to trimming and J lost 5 bases, with 24 bases between them. CDR3 length: 19 amino acids. Per germline, CDR1 SGHRS and CDR2 YFSETQ. The CDR3 here is CASSLGGNAFLLPNNEQFF. DNA of the CDR3: TGCGCCAGCAGCTTGGGAGGAAACGCATTCCTACTACCCAACAATGAGCAGTTCTTC.

V is TRBV7-9 and J is TRBJ2-5, with D perhaps TRBD1 (6 bases). Deletions cut 1 base from V and 0 bases from J, with 9 bases between. Germline-derived CDR1 and CDR2 are SEHNR and FQNEAQ (reference sequence). The CDR3 consists of 15 residues. The DNA for the CDR3 is TGTGCCAGCAGCTTAGGCCGACAGGACCAAGAGACCCAGTACTTC. Translated: CASSLGRQDQETQYF. Full variable domain (missing parts from reference TRBV7-9 and TRBJ2-5): DTGVSQNPRHKITKRGQNVTFRCDPISEHNRLYWYRQTLGQGPEFLTYFQNEAQLEKSRLLSDRFSAERPKGSFSTLEIQRTEQGDSAMYLCASSLGRQDQETQYFGPGTRLLVL.

V usage is TRBV18 and J usage is TRBJ2-7; TRBD1 or TRBD2 may be the D gene (6 bases each). CDR3 length: 13 residues. Trimming removed 3 bases from V and 7 bases from J, with 13 bases in between. The germline V gene encodes CDR1 KGHSH and CDR2 LQKENI. CDR3 region: CASSPNRAGEQYF. CDR3 DNA sequence: TGTGCCAGCTCACCCAACAGGGCGGGAGAGCAGTACTTC.

This clone turned up a few times. The chain recombines TRBV7-8 with TRBJ1-1, with D uncertain. This CDR3 comprises 11 residues. CDR1 and CDR2 from the germline V gene are SGHVS and FQNEAQ. The V and J ends lost 1 base and 5 bases respectively, with 2 bases between them. The CDR3 sequence is CASSLGTEAFF. The DNA for the CDR3 is TGTGCCAGCAGCTTAGGGACTGAAGCTTTCTTT. Supplemented by reference TRBV7-8 and TRBJ1-1, the full variable domain reads GAGVSQSPRYKVAKRGQDVALRCDPISGHVSLFWYQQALGQGPEFLTYFQNEAQLDKSGLPSDRFFAERPEGSVSTLKIQRTQQEDSAVYLCASSLGTEAFFGQGTRLTVV.

The chain is built from TRBV27 and TRBJ2-1; 7 bases match TRBD2. The CDR3 covers 13 residues. Per the germline V gene, CDR1 is MNHEY and CDR2 is SMNVEV (reference sequence). The V gene end was trimmed by 3 bases and the J gene end by 10 bases; junction bases not matched to a gene: 6. The CDR3 sequence is CASSFTASGEQFF. The CDR3 DNA sequence: TGTGCCAGCAGTTTTACGGCTAGCGGAGAGCAGTTCTTC.

This clone was recorded a few times. J is TRBJ1-1 and V is TRBV20-1, with 11 bases aligning to TRBD1. The trim removed 3 bases at V and 3 bases at J, leaving 9 bases unmatched. The CDR3 spans 16 residues. The germline gives CDR1 DFQATT, CDR2 SNEGSKA (reference sequence). CDR3 nucleotide sequence: TGCAGTGCTAGTGAGAGGACAGGGGGCGACGACACTGAAGCTTTCTTT. The encoded protein is CSASERTGGDDTEAFF.

V usage is TRBV5-4 and J usage is TRBJ1-1; 8 positions match TRBD1. There are 15 residues in the CDR3. Per the germline V gene, CDR1 is SGHNT and CDR2 is YYREEE (reference sequence). Unmatched junction bases numbered 11, after V lost 3 bases and J lost 7 bases. For the CDR3, the DNA is TGTGCCAGCAGCTCAATTGTACAGGGGGAAGGTGAAGCTTTCTTT. Its translation: CASSSIVQGEGEAFF.

The chain is built from TRBV5-8 and TRBJ1-1; TRBD1 matches at 8 bases. V trimming: 3 bases; J trimming: 2 bases; junction bases outside the gene matches: 3. The germline gives CDR1 SGHTS, CDR2 YDEGEE. This CDR3 region has 14 residues. The CDR3 region has the DNA TGTGCCAGCAGCTACGGACAGGGTAACACTGAAGCTTTCTTT. It encodes CASSYGQGNTEAFF.

The V and J genes are TRBV6-2 or TRBV6-3 and TRBJ2-6; either TRBD1 or TRBD2 may fit D (5 bases each). Trimming took 4 bases from V and 0 from J, leaving 16 bases between them. Germline CDR1 reads MNHEY; CDR2 reads SVGEGT. There are 18 residues in the CDR3. In DNA, the CDR3 is TGTGCCAGCAGTTTTTATGAGGGGCTCAGCTCTGGGGCCAACGTCCTGACTTTC. It yields the protein CASSFYEGLSSGANVLTF.

V gene TRBV3-1 (or the pseudogene TRBV3-2) combines with J gene TRBJ2-1; 8 bases match TRBD2. V trimming: 5 bases; J trimming: 5 bases; junction bases outside the gene matches: 11. There are 16 residues in the CDR3. Germline assignment: CDR1 LGHDT and CDR2 YNNKEL (reference sequence). CDR3 protein: CASSSTRSGAHNEQFF. CDR3 nucleotides: TGTGCCAGCAGCAGTACACGTAGCGGGGCCCACAATGAGCAGTTCTTC.

The V gene is TRBV7-3, the J gene TRBJ2-7; 9 bases line up with TRBD1. This CDR3 has 15 residues. The germline gives CDR1 SGHTA, CDR2 FQGTGA. V lost 0 bases and J lost 5; bases outside the gene matches: 5. CDR3 nucleotides: TGTGCCAGCAGCTTAACGACAGGGGGATTCCACGAGCAGTACTTC. This gives the protein CASSLTTGGFHEQYF.

The V call is TRBV7-9, the J call TRBJ1-1, with D perhaps TRBD1 (6 bases). Germline V gene lookup returns CDR1 SEHNR and CDR2 FQNEAQ (reference sequence). The CDR3 has 12 amino acids. Trimming left V 3 bases short and J 9 bases short, with 11 bases between. Here the CDR3 DNA reads TGTGCCAGCAGCTTGGGGGCAGGGAAAGCTTTCTTT. Protein: CASSLGAGKAFF.

The chain joins TRBV11-2 to TRBJ1-3, with D unresolved. The CDR3 consists of 12 residues. Trimming shortened V by 5 bases and J by 5 bases, and 7 bases separated the two germline ends. The germline V gene encodes CDR1 SGHAT and CDR2 FQNNGV. CDR3 nucleotides: TGTGCCAGCAGCCCTCAAAGAAACACCATATATTTT. It specifies CASSPQRNTIYF. Drawing the rest from reference TRBV11-2 and TRBJ1-3, the complete variable domain is EAGVAQSPRYKIIEKRQSVAFWCNPISGHATLYWYQQILGQGPKLLIQFQNNGVVDDSQLPKDRFSAERLKGVDSTLKIQPAKLEDSAVYLCASSPQRNTIYFGEGSWLTVV.

V usage is TRBV6-6 and J usage is TRBJ1-1; tentative D call: TRBD1 (5 bases). V was cut by 8 bases and J by 0 bases, with 13 bases left in between. This CDR3 is built from 14 residues. The germline CDR1 and CDR2 sequences are MNHNY and SVGAGI (reference sequence). The CDR3 DNA reads TGTGCCAGCTCCTACGGGACGGTGAACACTGAAGCTTTCTTT. This translates into CASSYGTVNTEAFF.

The J gene is TRBJ1-1, the V gene TRBV29-1; the D is unclear. V lost 5 bases, J lost 0 bases, and 7 bases lay in between. The CDR3 is made up of 12 amino acids. Germline V lookup: CDR1 SQVTM, CDR2 ANQGSEA. The DNA of the CDR3 is TGCAGCGTTTTCAGTTTGAACACTGAAGCTTTCTTT. This gives the protein CSVFSLNTEAFF.

This rearrangement joins TRBV5-1 to TRBJ2-1; 10 positions match TRBD2. The V and J ends lost 0 bases and 4 bases, in that order; junction bases with no gene match: 4. Germline loops: CDR1 SGHRS, CDR2 YFSETQ. This CDR3 has 16 residues. The CDR3 region is CASSLGSGGNYNEQFF. CDR3 in DNA: TGCGCCAGCAGCTTGGGTAGCGGGGGGAATTACAATGAGCAGTTCTTC. Supplemented by reference TRBV5-1 and TRBJ2-1, the full variable domain reads KAGVTQTPRYLIKTRGQQVTLSCSPISGHRSVSWYQQTPGQGLQFLFEYFSETQRNKGNFPGRFSGRQFSNSRSEMNVSTLELGDSALYLCASSLGSGGNYNEQFFGPGTRLTVL.

The chain carries TRBV7-3 and TRBJ2-7; D is uncertain. Germline V gene sequence: CDR1 SGHTA, CDR2 FQGTGA. Trimming took off 1 base at V and 5 bases at J, with 9 bases between the two ends. CDR3 size: 13 residues. For the CDR3, the DNA is TGTGCCAGCAGCTTAAATTATGGGGACGAGCAGTACTTC. Translated, it gives CASSLNYGDEQYF. Based on the CDR3 plus reference TRBV7-3 and TRBJ2-7, the full variable domain is GAGVSQTPSNKVTEKGKYVELRCDPISGHTALYWYRQSLGQGPEFLIYFQGTGAADDSGLPNDRFFAVRPEGSVSTLKIQRTERGDSAVYLCASSLNYGDEQYFGPGTRLTVT.

The chain recombines TRBV28 with TRBJ1-1; a weak D match, TRBD1 (6 bases). Looked up from germline, CDR1 is MDHEN and CDR2 is SYDVKM. V lost 5 bases to trimming and J lost 1 base, with 17 bases between them. CDR3 length: 16 residues. The CDR3 spells CASSMKPGAGNTEAFF. In DNA form, the CDR3 reads TGTGCCAGCAGTATGAAACCAGGGGCTGGGAACACTGAAGCTTTCTTT.

This sequence joins TRBV19 and TRBJ2-1; 10 bases line up with TRBD2. CDR3 length equals 16 residues. The junction had 10 bases not matched to a gene; V was cut back by 5 bases and J by 6 bases. From germline, CDR1 is LNHDA and CDR2 SQIVND (reference sequence). CDR3 protein: CASSVPGLAKPNEQFF. The CDR3 coding sequence is TGTGCCAGTAGTGTCCCGGGACTAGCGAAACCCAATGAGCAGTTCTTC.

The rearrangement uses TRBV5-6 and TRBJ1-5, with TRBD1 matching 8 bases. The V and J ends lost 0 bases and 0 bases, in that order; junction bases with no gene match: 5. The length of the CDR3 is 17 residues. CDR1 is SGHDT, CDR2 YYEEEE, per germline. The CDR3 here is CASSLGQGPYSNQPQHF. CDR3 nucleotide sequence: TGTGCCAGCAGCTTGGGACAGGGGCCCTATAGCAATCAGCCCCAGCATTTT.

The chain links TRBV9 to TRBJ2-3; no clear D gene. CDR1 SGDLS and CDR2 YYNGEE come from the germline V gene. The CDR3 extends over 18 amino acids. Trimming took 0 bases from V and 2 from J, leaving 19 bases between them. In nucleotides, the CDR3 is TGTGCCAGCAGCGTAGCTCTCTCTACTCCGACATTCACAGATACGCAGTATTTT. Translation: CASSVALSTPTFTDTQYF.

V is TRBV7-9 and J is TRBJ2-3; 8 nucleotides match TRBD2. After removal of 8 bases from V and 3 bases from J, the junction contained 13 bases not matched to a gene. The CDR3 covers 16 residues. Per the germline V gene, CDR1 is SEHNR and CDR2 is FQNEAQ (reference sequence). The CDR3: CASQLAGQGRTDTQYF. Written as DNA, the CDR3 is TGTGCCAGCCAATTAGCGGGGCAGGGGAGGACAGATACGCAGTATTTT.